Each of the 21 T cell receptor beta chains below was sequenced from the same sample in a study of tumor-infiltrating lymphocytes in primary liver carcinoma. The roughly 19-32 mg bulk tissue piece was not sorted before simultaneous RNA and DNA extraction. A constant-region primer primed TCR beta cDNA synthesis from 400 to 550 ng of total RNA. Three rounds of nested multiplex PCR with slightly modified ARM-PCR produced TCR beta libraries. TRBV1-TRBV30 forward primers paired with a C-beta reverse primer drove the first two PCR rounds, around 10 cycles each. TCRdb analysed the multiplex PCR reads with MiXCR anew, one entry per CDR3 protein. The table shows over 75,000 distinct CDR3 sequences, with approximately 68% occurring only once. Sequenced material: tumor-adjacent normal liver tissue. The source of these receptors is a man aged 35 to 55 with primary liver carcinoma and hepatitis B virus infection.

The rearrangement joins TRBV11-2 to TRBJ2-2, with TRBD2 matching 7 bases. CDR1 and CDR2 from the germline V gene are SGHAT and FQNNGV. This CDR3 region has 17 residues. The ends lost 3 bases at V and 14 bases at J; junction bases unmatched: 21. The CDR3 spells CASSLTLGGRAFGGLFF. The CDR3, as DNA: TGTGCCAGCAGCTTGACCCTAGGAGGGAGGGCCTTCGGGGGACTGTTTTTT.

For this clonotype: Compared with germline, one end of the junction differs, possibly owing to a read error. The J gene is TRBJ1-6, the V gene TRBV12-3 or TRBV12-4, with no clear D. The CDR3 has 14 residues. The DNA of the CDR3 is TGTGCCAGCAGTTTGGTAAGTATAGATTCACCCCTCCGCTTT. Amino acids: CASSLVSIDSPLRF.

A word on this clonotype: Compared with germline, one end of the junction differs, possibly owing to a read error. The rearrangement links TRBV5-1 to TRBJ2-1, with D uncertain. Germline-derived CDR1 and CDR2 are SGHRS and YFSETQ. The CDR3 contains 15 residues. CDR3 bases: TGCGCCAGCAGCTTGGAGGCAAGGAACTACAATGGGCAGTTCTTC. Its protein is CASSLEARNYNGQFF.

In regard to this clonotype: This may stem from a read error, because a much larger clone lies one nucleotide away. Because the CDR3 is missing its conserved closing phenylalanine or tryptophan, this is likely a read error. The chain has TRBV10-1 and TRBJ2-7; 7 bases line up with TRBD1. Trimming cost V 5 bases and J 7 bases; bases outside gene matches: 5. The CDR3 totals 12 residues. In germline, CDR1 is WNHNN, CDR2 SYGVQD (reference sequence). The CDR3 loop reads CASSKGAGEQYL. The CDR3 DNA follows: TGCGCCAGCAGTAAGGGGGCTGGGGAGCAGTACTTA.

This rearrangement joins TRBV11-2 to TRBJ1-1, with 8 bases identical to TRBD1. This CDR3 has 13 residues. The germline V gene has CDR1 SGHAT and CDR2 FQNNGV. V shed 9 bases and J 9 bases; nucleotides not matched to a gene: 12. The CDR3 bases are TGTGCCAGTAGCGCCGACAGGGGCGTCCAAGCTTTCTTT. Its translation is CASSADRGVQAFF.

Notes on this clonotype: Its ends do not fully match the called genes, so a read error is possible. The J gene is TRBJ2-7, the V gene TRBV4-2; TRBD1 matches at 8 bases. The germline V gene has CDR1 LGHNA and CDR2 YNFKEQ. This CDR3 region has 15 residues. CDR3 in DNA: TGTGTCAGCAGCCAGAGACAGGGGATAACCTACGAGCAGTACTTC. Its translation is CVSSQRQGITYEQYF.

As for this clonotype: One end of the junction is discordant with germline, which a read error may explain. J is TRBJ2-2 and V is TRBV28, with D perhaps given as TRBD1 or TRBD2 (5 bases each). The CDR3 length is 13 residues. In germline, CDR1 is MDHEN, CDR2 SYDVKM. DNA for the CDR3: TGTGCCAGCGAAGGGGAGAACACCGGGGAGCTGTATTTT. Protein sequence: CASEGENTGELYF.

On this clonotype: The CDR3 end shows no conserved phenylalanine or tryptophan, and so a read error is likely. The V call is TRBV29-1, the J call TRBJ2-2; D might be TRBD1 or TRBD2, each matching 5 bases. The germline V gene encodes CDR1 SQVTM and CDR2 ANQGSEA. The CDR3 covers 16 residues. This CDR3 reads CSVEISGGANTRELFY. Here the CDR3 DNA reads TGCAGCGTTGAAATTAGTGGGGGAGCGAACACCAGGGAGCTGTTTTAT.

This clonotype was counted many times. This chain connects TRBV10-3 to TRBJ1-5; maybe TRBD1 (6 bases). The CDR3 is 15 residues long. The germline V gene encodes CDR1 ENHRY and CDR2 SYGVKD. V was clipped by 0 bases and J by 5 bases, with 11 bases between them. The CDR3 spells CAISESFQGYQPQHF. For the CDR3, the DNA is TGTGCCATCAGTGAGTCGTTCCAGGGGTATCAGCCCCAGCATTTT.

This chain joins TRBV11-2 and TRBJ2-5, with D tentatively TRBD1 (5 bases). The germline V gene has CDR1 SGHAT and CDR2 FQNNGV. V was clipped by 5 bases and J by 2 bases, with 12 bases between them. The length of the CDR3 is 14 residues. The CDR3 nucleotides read TGTGCCAGCAGCCGGTGGGGCTCACAAGAGACCCAGTACTTC. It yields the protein CASSRWGSQETQYF.

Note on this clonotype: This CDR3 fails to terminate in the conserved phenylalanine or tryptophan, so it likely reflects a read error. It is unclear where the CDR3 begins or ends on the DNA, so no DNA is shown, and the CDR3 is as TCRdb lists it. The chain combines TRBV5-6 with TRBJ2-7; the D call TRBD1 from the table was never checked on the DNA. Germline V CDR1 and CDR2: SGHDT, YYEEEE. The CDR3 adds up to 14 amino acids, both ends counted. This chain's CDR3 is CASSDRDTSYEHYL.

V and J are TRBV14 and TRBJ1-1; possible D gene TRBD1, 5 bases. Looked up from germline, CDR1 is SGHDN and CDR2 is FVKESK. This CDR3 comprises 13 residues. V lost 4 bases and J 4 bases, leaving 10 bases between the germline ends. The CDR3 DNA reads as TGTGCCAGCAGCCCGGGTAGGGGCACTGAAGCTTTCTTT. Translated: CASSPGRGTEAFF.

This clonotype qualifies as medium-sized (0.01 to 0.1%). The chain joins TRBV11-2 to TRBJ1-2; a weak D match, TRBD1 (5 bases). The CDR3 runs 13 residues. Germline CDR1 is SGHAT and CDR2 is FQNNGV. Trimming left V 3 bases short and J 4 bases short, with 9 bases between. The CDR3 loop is CASSLNGGYGYTF. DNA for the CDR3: TGTGCCAGCAGCTTGAACGGGGGCTATGGCTACACCTTC.

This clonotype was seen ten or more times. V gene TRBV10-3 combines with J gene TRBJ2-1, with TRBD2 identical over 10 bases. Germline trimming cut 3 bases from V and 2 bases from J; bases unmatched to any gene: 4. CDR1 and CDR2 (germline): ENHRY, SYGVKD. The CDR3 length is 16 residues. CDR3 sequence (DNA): TGTGCCATCAGTGATGGAGCGGGAGGGCCCTACAATGAGCAGTTCTTC. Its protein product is CAISDGAGGPYNEQFF.

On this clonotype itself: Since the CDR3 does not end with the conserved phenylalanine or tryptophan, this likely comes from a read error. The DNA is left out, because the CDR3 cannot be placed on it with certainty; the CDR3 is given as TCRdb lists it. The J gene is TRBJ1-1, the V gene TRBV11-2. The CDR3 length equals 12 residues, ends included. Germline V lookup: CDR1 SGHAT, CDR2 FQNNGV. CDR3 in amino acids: CASGLGYTEASL.

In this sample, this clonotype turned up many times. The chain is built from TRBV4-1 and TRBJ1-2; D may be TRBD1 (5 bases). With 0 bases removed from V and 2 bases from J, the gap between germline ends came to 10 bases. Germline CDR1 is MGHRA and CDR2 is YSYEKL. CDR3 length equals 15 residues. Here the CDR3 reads CASSQEGDNNYGYTF. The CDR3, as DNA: TGCGCCAGCAGCCAAGAGGGGGATAACAACTATGGCTACACCTTC.

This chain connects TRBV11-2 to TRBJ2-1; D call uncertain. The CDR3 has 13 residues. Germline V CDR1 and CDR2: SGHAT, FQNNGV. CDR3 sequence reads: CISSLDINNEQFF. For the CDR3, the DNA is TGTATCAGCAGCTTAGATATCAACAATGAGCAGTTCTTC.

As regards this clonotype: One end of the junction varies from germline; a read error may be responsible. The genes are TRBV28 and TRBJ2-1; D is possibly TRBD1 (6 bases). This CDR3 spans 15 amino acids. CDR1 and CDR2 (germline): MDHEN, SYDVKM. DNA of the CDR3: TGTGCCAGCAGTTCAGGGGACATCGACTACAACGAGCAGCTCTTC. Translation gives CASSSGDIDYNEQLF.

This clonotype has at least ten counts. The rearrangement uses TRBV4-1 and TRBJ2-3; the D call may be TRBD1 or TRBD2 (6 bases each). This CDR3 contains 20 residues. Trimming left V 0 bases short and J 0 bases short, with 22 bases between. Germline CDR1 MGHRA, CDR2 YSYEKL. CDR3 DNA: TGCGCCAGCAGCCAAGAAGGGGGTGGGAGGTCTAGAGCTAGCACAGATACGCAGTATTTT. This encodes CASSQEGGGRSRASTDTQYF.

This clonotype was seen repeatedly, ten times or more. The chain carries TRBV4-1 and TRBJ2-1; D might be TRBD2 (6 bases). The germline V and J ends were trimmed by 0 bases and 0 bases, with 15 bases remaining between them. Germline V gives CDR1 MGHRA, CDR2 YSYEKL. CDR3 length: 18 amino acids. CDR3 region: CASSQEGPYGSSYNEQFF. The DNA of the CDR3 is TGCGCCAGCAGCCAAGAAGGCCCCTACGGGAGCTCCTACAATGAGCAGTTCTTC.

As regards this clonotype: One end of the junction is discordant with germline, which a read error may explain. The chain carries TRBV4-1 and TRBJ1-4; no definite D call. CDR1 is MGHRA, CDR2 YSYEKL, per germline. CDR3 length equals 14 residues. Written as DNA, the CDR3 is TGCGCCAGCACCCACTTGGACGGTGGGGAAAAACTATTTTTT. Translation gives CASTHLDGGEKLFF.